One and the same sample provided the 10 T cell receptor beta chains below, sequenced in a study of control samples from healthy donors and cancer patients. Assay: immunoSEQ multiplex PCR; the TCRdb copy retains only in-frame clones and omits some. In the table there are 100,000 to 150,000 clones, more than 75% of which are singletons. Sequenced sample: blood. The receptors derive from a man aged 55 to 70 in good health.

J is TRBJ2-7 and V is TRBV5-6; 11 bases agree with TRBD2. The CDR3 runs 17 residues. The J segment lost 0 bases and the V segment lost 1 base, leaving 6 bases of the junction unmatched. Looked up from germline, CDR1 is SGHDT and CDR2 is YYEEEE. CDR3 loop: CASSLRASGGLSYEQYF. The CDR3 nucleotides are TGTGCCAGCAGCTTGAGAGCTAGCGGGGGGCTCTCCTACGAGCAGTACTTC.

The rearrangement links TRBV28 to TRBJ1-1; D may be TRBD1 (5 bases). The CDR3 is 16 residues long. The germline gives CDR1 MDHEN, CDR2 SYDVKM. V gave up 3 bases and J gave up 0 bases, with 14 bases separating them. The CDR3 nucleotides are TGTGCCAGCAGTTTTTCGGGGGTGCTGATGAACACTGAAGCTTTCTTT. Its protein product is CASSFSGVLMNTEAFF.

The chain is built from TRBV5-6 and TRBJ2-7; either TRBD1 or TRBD2 may fit D (5 bases each). V lost 1 base and J lost 7, with 15 bases in between. The germline CDR1 and CDR2 sequences are SGHDT and YYEEEE. The CDR3 runs to 14 residues. Here the CDR3 DNA reads TGTGCCAGCAGCTTGCAGGGAGTTCAGGGAGAGCAGTACTTC. Protein product: CASSLQGVQGEQYF.

This rearrangement joins TRBV27 to TRBJ2-3; D gene ambiguous. This CDR3 contains 15 residues. The germline gives CDR1 MNHEY, CDR2 SMNVEV (reference sequence). V dropped 7 bases and J dropped 0 bases, with 14 bases sitting between them. CDR3 nucleotides: TGTGCCAGCATTGGCAGGCTAACTAGCACAGATACGCAGTATTTT. This translates into CASIGRLTSTDTQYF.

V and J are TRBV5-1 and TRBJ1-2; weak D call: TRBD1 (5 bases). Germline V lookup: CDR1 SGHRS, CDR2 YFSETQ. The CDR3 runs 13 residues. Trimming stripped 0 bases from V and 3 bases from J, with 6 bases between. CDR3 protein: CASSLVGDYGYTF. CDR3 bases: TGCGCCAGCAGCTTGGTGGGGGACTATGGCTACACCTTC.

The chain joins TRBV11-2 to TRBJ1-6, with 7 positions matching TRBD1. The V segment lost 1 base and the J segment 10 bases; nucleotides outside the gene matches: 1. The CDR3 totals 13 residues. Germline CDR1 reads SGHAT; CDR2 reads FQNNGV. The CDR3 reads CASSLGTGSPLHF. The CDR3 coding sequence is TGTGCCAGCAGCTTAGGGACAGGCTCACCCCTCCACTTT.

With respect to this clone: At the DNA level, this CDR3 is encoded by other sequences in the same sample as well. J is TRBJ1-2 and V is TRBV5-1; no firm D call. V lost 1 base and J lost 2, with 6 bases in between. Germline CDR1 reads SGHRS; CDR2 reads YFSETQ. This CDR3 is 13 amino acids long. This CDR3 is CASSLPGNYGYTF. CDR3 nucleotide sequence: TGCGCCAGCAGCTTGCCAGGAAACTATGGCTACACCTTC.

The chain is built from TRBV27 and TRBJ1-4; the D is unclear. This CDR3 has 13 residues. V lost 5 bases to trimming and J lost 8 bases, with 12 bases between them. Germline V CDR1 and CDR2: MNHEY, SMNVEV (reference sequence). The CDR3, as DNA: TGTGCCAGCAGTCTCCGGCATTTAGAAAAACTGTTTTTT. Protein product: CASSLRHLEKLFF.

A few counts support this clone. The V and J genes are TRBV6-5 and TRBJ2-2, with D hard to call. This CDR3 comprises 12 residues. V was clipped by 7 bases and J by 0 bases, with 3 bases between them. Germline assignment: CDR1 MNHEY and CDR2 SVGAGI. As DNA, the CDR3 is TGTGCCAGCACACCGAACACCGGGGAGCTGTTTTTT. Translation gives CASTPNTGELFF.

The rearrangement links TRBV28 to TRBJ1-2; D is perhaps TRBD1 (5 bases). This CDR3 is 13 amino acids long. Germline V gene data show CDR1 as MDHEN and CDR2 as SYDVKM. Trimming stripped 5 bases from V and 2 bases from J, with 9 bases between. DNA for the CDR3: TGTGCCAGCAGTAAACAGGAGAACTATGGCTACACCTTC. Residues: CASSKQENYGYTF.